This T cell receptor (beta chain) was found in a study of blood T cell repertoires in COVID-19. Study overall: Researchers got acute and convalescent COVID-19 samples from the United States, Italy and Spain.

V lost 2 bases and J 3 bases, leaving 11 bases between the germline ends. The CDR3 has 15 residues. Germline CDR1 and CDR2: SGHTA and FQGNSA. TCRdb's copy holds only in-frame clones and misses some; the assay was immunoSEQ multiplex PCR. There are more than 100,000 clones in the sample; roughly 87% occur only once, and roughly 6.2% lies in the top ten. The sequence came from a human donor in a cohort sampled during active COVID-19. This chain connects TRBV7-2 to TRBJ1-5; D unresolved. Material for sequencing was peripheral blood. CDR3 loop: CASSLWAQTNQPQHF. CDR3 coding DNA: TGTGCCAGCAGCTTATGGGCTCAAACCAATCAGCCCCAGCATTTT.